Listed below are T cell receptor beta chains from one sample, sequenced in a study of OX40 agonist ivuxolimab in advanced cancers. Measured with immunoSEQ multiplex PCR; TCRdb has only the in-frame clones, and not every one. This repertoire shows 80,000 to 100,000 clones, approximately 93% found once; its top ten account for approximately 0.18%. This material consisted of CD4+ or CD8+ T cells sorted from blood, taken in a trial of the OX40 agonist ivuxolimab. These receptors came from an adult with an advanced solid tumor such as melanoma, head and neck, liver or kidney cancer. Each CDR3 is given with its conserved first and last residue. The D gene is left open where the match is weak. The listing skips clone size in some rows; elsewhere it reads once, few, many or a size class.

once	TRBV11-3	TRBJ2-1	-	TGTGCCAGCAGCAAGCAAGGAAACAATGAGCAGTTCTTC	CASSKQGNNEQFF
-	TRBV27	TRBJ1-3	-	TGTGCCAGCAGTGCCCCCTCTGGAAACACCATATATTTT	CASSAPSGNTIYF
-	TRBV7-9	TRBJ1-3	-	TGTGCCAGCAGCTTGGATTTCGGACCGGTCTCTGGAAACACCATATATTTT	CASSLDFGPVSGNTIYF
-	TRBV19	TRBJ1-4	-	TGTGCCAGTAGTCCAGGGGCAGGGCCGGCAAAACTGTTTTTT	CASSPGAGPAKLFF
-	TRBV7-2	TRBJ1-1	-	TGTGCCAGCAGCTTAGGAGGGCGCGGGGGCACTGAAGCTTTCTTT	CASSLGGRGGTEAFF
-	TRBV2	TRBJ2-5	-	TGTGCCAGCAGGGTCCAGGGGGGGGCCCGGGAGACCCAGTACTTC	CASRVQGGARETQYF
-	TRBV4-3	TRBJ2-7	TRBD1	TGCGCCAGCAGCAGCAGGACAGGACCCTCCCACGAGCAGTACTTC	CASSSRTGPSHEQYF
-	TRBV18	TRBJ2-5	-	TGTGCCAGCTCACCAGGAGAGACCCAGTACTTC	CASSPGETQYF
-	TRBV18	TRBJ1-1	-	TGTGCCAGCTCACCCCAGGGCAAAAACACTGAAGCTTTCTTT	CASSPQGKNTEAFF
-	TRBV21-1	TRBJ2-1	-	TGTGCCAGCAGCGCCCTAGACCCGGCAGGAGGGGGCCCACGACAGCAGTTCTTC	CASSALDPAGGGPRQQFF
-	TRBV15	TRBJ2-5	TRBD1	TGTGCCACCAGCCTAGGGGGCTCAGAGACCCAGTACTTC	CATSLGGSETQYF
-	TRBV5-1	TRBJ1-1	-	TGCGCCAGCAGCTTGGCCGACTTTGTTGTGGACACTGAAGCTTTCTTT	CASSLADFVVDTEAFF
-	TRBV15	TRBJ2-7	-	TGTGCCACCAGCAGACCCCCAGGGACTGGAGGCTACGAGCAGTACTTC	CATSRPPGTGGYEQYF
-	TRBV10-3	TRBJ2-3	-	TGTGCCATCCGGGCGGGGTCTAGCACAGATACGCAGTATTTT	CAIRAGSSTDTQYF
-	TRBV28	TRBJ2-7	-	TGTGCCAGCAATCGCCGACCTAGCGTTTACGAGCAGTACTTC	CASNRRPSVYEQYF
-	TRBV9	TRBJ1-1	-	TGTGCCAGCACAAAAAGGGAGAACACTGAAGCTTTCTTT	CASTKRENTEAFF
-	TRBV4-3	TRBJ1-6	-	TGCGCCAGCAGCCTCGACGTCAATTCACCCCTCCACTTT	CASSLDVNSPLHF
-	TRBV28	TRBJ2-3	TRBD2	TGTGCCAGCATGGTAGCGGGAGCCGTGAGCACAGATACGCAGTATTTT	CASMVAGAVSTDTQYF
once	TRBV5-5	TRBJ1-1	-	TGTGCCAGCACCCTAGAGAGGGCAAGACAAGCTTTCTTT	CASTLERARQAFF
-	TRBV7-9	TRBJ1-2	-	TGTGCCAGCAGCTTGGCGGGGGATTTAGCTAACTATGGCTACACCTTC	CASSLAGDLANYGYTF
-	TRBV4-1	TRBJ1-3	-	TGCGCCAGCAGCCAAGATATGGGAAACGTTGGAAACACCATATATTTT	CASSQDMGNVGNTIYF
-	TRBV15	TRBJ1-2	-	TGTGCCACCCGGGGGGGGTCTGCTAACTATGGCTACACCTTC	CATRGGSANYGYTF
-	TRBV29-1	TRBJ2-5	TRBD1	TGCAGCGTGGCCCAGGGACAGTCCAAGGAGACCCAGTACTTC	CSVAQGQSKETQYF
-	TRBV5-6	TRBJ1-2	-	TGTGCCAGCAGCCTCCCCTGGCAGGTCGCTAACTATGGCTACACCTTC	CASSLPWQVANYGYTF
-	TRBV9	TRBJ2-2	-	TGTGCCAGCAGCCCACGGGGGAACACCGGGGAGCTGTTTTTT	CASSPRGNTGELFF
-	TRBV19	TRBJ2-6	-	TGTGCCAGTAGTCTTAGCGCTGGGGCCAACGTCCTGACTTTC	CASSLSAGANVLTF
-	TRBV6-5	TRBJ1-4	-	TGTGCCAGCAGAGCTACCGGGAGGTCTAATGAAAAACTGTTTTTT	CASRATGRSNEKLFF
-	TRBV28	TRBJ1-1	TRBD1	TGTGCCAGCAGTTCAACAGTGGGGACAGCCTACACTGAAGCTTTCTTT	CASSSTVGTAYTEAFF
-	TRBV7-2	TRBJ2-2	TRBD1	TGTGCCAGCAGCCGACAGGGATCGAACACCGGGGAGCTGTTTTTT	CASSRQGSNTGELFF
-	TRBV7-8	TRBJ1-4	TRBD1	TGTGCCAGCAGCCCAATTTCGACAGGGCGAACTGAAAAACTGTTTTTT	CASSPISTGRTEKLFF
-	TRBV5-1	TRBJ2-3	TRBD2	TGCGCCAGCAGCTTGCAAGGCGGGGGGCCCCGCACAGATACGCAGTATTTT	CASSLQGGGPRTDTQYF
-	TRBV14	TRBJ2-1	TRBD2	TGTGCCAGCAGCCCCAGCGGGAGCACCTACAATGAGCAGTTCTTC	CASSPSGSTYNEQFF
once	TRBV27	TRBJ2-1	TRBD2	TGTGCCAGCAGTTTCGAGCGGGGGGGTTACAATGAGCAGTTCTTC	CASSFERGGYNEQFF
-	TRBV19	TRBJ1-2	-	TGTGCCAGTAGGAGGAACCGCGACCACTATGGCTACACCTTC	CASRRNRDHYGYTF
-	TRBV27	TRBJ1-5	-	TGTGCCAGCTCCCTCCTTTCAGGGGGCAATCAGCCCCAGCATTTT	CASSLLSGGNQPQHF
-	TRBV9	TRBJ2-2	TRBD2	TGTGCCAGCAGCAAATCTAGCGGGGGGAACACCGGGGAGCTGTTTTTT	CASSKSSGGNTGELFF
-	TRBV9	TRBJ2-3	TRBD1	TGTGCCAGCAGGCGCGGTCCTGGGACAGGGGGGATAGATACGCAGTATTTT	CASRRGPGTGGIDTQYF
-	TRBV5-1	TRBJ2-7	TRBD1	TGCGCCAGCACCCCGAGTGATACAGGGGCCTTCTCCTACGAGCAGTACTTC	CASTPSDTGAFSYEQYF
-	TRBV6-5	TRBJ2-5	TRBD2	TGTGCCAGCAGTCGAACCCTAGCGGGCCAAGAGACCCAGTACTTC	CASSRTLAGQETQYF
-	TRBV12-5	TRBJ1-5	-	TGTGCTAGTGGTTTGCCCCAGCCCCAGCATTTT	CASGLPQPQHF
-	TRBV28	TRBJ2-1	TRBD2	TGTGCCAGCAGCCTAGCGGCCACAGGCGGCAATGAGCAGTTCTTC	CASSLAATGGNEQFF
-	TRBV4-1	TRBJ2-5	-	TGCGCCAGCAGCCAAGCTAGCGTTGAGACCCAGTACTTC	CASSQASVETQYF
-	TRBV7-7	TRBJ1-2	-	TGTGCCAGCAGCTTGGAGGCAGGGTTAGGGGGCTACACCTTC	CASSLEAGLGGYTF
-	TRBV7-3	TRBJ2-2	-	TGTGCCAGCAGCGCTATGAACACCGGGGAGCTGTTTTTT	CASSAMNTGELFF
-	TRBV20-1	TRBJ1-4	-	TGCAGTGCTAGACCGGATGAAAAACTGTTTTTT	CSARPDEKLFF
-	TRBV20-1	TRBJ2-2	-	TGCAGTGCTTCACCCACCGGGGAGCTGTTTTTT	CSASPTGELFF
-	TRBV9	TRBJ2-5	-	TGTGCCAGCAGCGTCATGCAGGGGCAAGAGACCCAGTACTTC	CASSVMQGQETQYF
-	TRBV27	TRBJ1-4	-	TGTGCCAGCAGTTTATCCAAACCGACGGGGGGCCTTACAACTAATGAAAAACTGTTTTTT	CASSLSKPTGGLTTNEKLFF
-	TRBV7-2	TRBJ2-7	TRBD2	TGTGCCAGCAGATCTAGCGGGGGGGTCCCCTACGAGCAGTACTTC	CASRSSGGVPYEQYF
once	TRBV5-1	TRBJ2-2	-	TGCGCCAGCAGCTTGGGTACCCTACGGACCACCGGGGAGCTGTTTTTT	CASSLGTLRTTGELFF
-	TRBV10-3	TRBJ2-5	TRBD2	TGTGCCATCAGTCCGGACTCGGGAGGGACCCAGTACTTC	CAISPDSGGTQYF